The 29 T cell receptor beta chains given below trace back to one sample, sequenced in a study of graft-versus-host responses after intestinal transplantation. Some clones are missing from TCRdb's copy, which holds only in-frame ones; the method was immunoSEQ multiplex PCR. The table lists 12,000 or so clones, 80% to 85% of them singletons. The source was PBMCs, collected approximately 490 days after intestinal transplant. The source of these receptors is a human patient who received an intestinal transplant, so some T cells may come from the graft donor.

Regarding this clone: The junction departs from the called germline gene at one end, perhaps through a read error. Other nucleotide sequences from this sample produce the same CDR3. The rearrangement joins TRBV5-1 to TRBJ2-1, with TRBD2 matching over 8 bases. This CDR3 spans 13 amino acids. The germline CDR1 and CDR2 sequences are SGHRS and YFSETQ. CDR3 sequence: CASSNREGGEQFF. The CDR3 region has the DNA TGCGCCAGCAGCAATCGGGAGGGTGGTGAGCAATTCTTC.

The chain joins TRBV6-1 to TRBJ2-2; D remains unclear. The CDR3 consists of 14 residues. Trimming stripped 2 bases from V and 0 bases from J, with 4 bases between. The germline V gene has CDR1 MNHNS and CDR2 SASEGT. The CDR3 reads CASSEIPNTGELFF. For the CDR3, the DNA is TGTGCCAGCAGTGAAATTCCGAACACCGGGGAGCTGTTTTTT.

The DNA for the CDR3 is TGTGCCAGCAGTGCCCTCATGACTAGCGGGGGGACCGCTGCCGGGGAGCTGTTTTTT. Translated: CASSALMTSGGTAAGELFF. The chain carries TRBV6-4 and TRBJ2-2; 13 bases are a match to TRBD2. CDR1 is MRHNA and CDR2 is SNTAGT in the germline V gene. The CDR3 contains 19 residues. V gave up 4 bases and J gave up 6 bases; unmatched junction bases: 14.

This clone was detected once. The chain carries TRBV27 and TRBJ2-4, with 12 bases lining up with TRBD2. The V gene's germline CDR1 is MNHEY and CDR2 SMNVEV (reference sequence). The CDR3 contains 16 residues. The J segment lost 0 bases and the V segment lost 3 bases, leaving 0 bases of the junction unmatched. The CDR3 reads CASSLGLAGAKNIQYF. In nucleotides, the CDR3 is TGTGCCAGCAGTTTGGGACTAGCGGGAGCCAAAAACATTCAGTACTTC.

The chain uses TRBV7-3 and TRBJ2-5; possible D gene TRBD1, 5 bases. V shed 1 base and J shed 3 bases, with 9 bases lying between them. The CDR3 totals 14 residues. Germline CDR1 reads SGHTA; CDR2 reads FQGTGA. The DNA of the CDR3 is TGTGCCAGCAGCTTAAGCCCAGGGAAAGAGACCCAGTACTTC. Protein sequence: CASSLSPGKETQYF.

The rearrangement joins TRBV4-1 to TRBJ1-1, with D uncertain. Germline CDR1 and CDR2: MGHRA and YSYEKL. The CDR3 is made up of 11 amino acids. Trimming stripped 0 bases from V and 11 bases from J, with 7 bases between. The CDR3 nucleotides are TGCGCCAGCAGCCAAGACATTCGGGCTTTCTTT. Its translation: CASSQDIRAFF.

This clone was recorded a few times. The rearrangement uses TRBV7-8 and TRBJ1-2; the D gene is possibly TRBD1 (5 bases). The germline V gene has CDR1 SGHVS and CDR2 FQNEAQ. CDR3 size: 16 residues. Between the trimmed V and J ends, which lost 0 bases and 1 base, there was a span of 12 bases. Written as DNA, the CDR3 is TGTGCCAGCAGCTTAGCGCCGGGACGGAATAACTATGGCTACACCTTC. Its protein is CASSLAPGRNNYGYTF.

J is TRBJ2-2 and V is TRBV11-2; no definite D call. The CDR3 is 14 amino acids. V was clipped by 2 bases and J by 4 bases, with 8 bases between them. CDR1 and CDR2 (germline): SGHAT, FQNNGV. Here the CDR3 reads CASSLIQATGELFF. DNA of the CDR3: TGTGCCAGCAGCTTAATTCAGGCCACCGGGGAGCTGTTTTTT.

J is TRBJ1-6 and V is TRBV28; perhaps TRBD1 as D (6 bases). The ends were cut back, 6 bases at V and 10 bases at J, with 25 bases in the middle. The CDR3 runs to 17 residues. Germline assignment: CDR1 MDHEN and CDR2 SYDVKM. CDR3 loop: CASSLPPDTGNRSPLHF. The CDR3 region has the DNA TGTGCCAGCAGCCTTCCCCCTGACACAGGGAACAGGTCACCCCTCCACTTT. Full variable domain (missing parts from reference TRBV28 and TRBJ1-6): DVKVTQSSRYLVKRTGEKVFLECVQDMDHENMFWYRQDPGLGLRLIYFSYDVKMKEKGDIPEGYSVSREKKERFSLILESASTNQTSMYLCASSLPPDTGNRSPLHFGNGTRLTVT.

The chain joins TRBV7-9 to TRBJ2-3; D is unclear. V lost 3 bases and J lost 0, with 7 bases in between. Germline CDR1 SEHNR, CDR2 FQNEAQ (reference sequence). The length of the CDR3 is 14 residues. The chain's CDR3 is CASSFLVSTDTQYF. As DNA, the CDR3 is TGTGCCAGCAGCTTCCTCGTGAGCACAGATACGCAGTATTTT.

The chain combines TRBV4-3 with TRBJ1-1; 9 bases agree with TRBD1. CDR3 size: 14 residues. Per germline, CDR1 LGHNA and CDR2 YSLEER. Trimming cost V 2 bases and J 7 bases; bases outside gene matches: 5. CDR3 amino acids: CASSQPDRGGEAFF. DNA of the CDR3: TGCGCCAGCAGCCAACCGGACAGGGGAGGTGAAGCTTTCTTT.

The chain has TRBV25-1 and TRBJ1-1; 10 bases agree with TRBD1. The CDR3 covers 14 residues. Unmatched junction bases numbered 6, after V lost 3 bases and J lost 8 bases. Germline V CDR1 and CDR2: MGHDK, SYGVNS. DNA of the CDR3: TGTGCCAGCAGTGAGACAGGGGGCAGGACCGAAGCTTTCTTT. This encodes CASSETGGRTEAFF.

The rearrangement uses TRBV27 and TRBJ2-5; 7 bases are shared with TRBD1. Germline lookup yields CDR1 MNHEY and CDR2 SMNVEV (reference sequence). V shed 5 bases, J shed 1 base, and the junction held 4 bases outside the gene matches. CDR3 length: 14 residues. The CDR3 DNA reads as TGTGCCAGCAGTGGAACAGGGGTCCAAGAGACCCAGTACTTC. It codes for CASSGTGVQETQYF.

In DNA form, the CDR3 reads TGTGCCAGCAGCTTAGACCCAGACAGACTCAATCAGCCCCAGCATTTT. Translation: CASSLDPDRLNQPQHF. The V and J genes are TRBV11-2 and TRBJ1-5, with a possible D match to TRBD1 (5 bases). The germline V gene has CDR1 SGHAT and CDR2 FQNNGV. Trimming took 0 bases from V and 3 from J, leaving 12 bases between them. The CDR3 spans 16 residues. Full variable domain (remainder filled in from reference TRBV11-2 and TRBJ1-5): EAGVAQSPRYKIIEKRQSVAFWCNPISGHATLYWYQQILGQGPKLLIQFQNNGVVDDSQLPKDRFSAERLKGVDSTLKIQPAKLEDSAVYLCASSLDPDRLNQPQHFGDGTRLSIL.

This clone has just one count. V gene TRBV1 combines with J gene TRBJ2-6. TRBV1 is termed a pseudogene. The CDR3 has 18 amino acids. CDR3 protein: CTSSPLRCAQSRANVLTF. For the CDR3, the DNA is TGCACCAGCAGCCCACTCCGTTGTGCACAAAGTCGGGCCAACGTCCTGACTTTC.

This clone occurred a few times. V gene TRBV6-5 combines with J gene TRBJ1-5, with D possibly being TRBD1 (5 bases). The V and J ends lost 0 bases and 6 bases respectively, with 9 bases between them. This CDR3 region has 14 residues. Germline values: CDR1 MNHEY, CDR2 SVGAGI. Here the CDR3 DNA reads TGTGCCAGCAGTTACTCGGGGCCTAGTCAGCCCCAGCATTTT. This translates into CASSYSGPSQPQHF.

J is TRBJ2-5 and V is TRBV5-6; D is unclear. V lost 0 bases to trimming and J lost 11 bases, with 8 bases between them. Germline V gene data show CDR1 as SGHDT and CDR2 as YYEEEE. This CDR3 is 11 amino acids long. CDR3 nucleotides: TGTGCCAGCAGCTTGGCGTCCCTTCAGTACTTC. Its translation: CASSLASLQYF.

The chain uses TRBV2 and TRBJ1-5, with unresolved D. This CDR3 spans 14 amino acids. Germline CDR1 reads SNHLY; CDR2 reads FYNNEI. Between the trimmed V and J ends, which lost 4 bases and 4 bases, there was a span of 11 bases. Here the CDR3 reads CASSGRSGNQPQHF. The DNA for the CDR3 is TGTGCCAGCAGTGGACGGTCGGGAAATCAGCCCCAGCATTTT.

In nucleotides, the CDR3 is TGTGCCAGCAGCCTTAGGGCTGGCTATGGCTACACCTTC. Translating gives CASSLRAGYGYTF. This chain joins TRBV5-6 and TRBJ1-2; D gene unclear. Germline V gene lookup returns CDR1 SGHDT and CDR2 YYEEEE. This CDR3 comprises 13 residues. Trimming removed 4 bases at V and 4 bases at J, with 11 bases between.

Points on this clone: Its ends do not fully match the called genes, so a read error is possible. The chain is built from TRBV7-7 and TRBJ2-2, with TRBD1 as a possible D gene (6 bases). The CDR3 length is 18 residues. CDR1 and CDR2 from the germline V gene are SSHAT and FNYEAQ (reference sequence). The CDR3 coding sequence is TGTGCTAGCAGCTTATTATCCCCGGGACATTCGAACACCGGGGAGCTGTTTTTT. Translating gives CASSLLSPGHSNTGELFF.

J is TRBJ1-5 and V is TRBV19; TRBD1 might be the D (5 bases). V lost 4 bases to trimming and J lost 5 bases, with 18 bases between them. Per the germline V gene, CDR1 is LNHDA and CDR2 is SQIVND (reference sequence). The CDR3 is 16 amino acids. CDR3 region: CASSNWGQTWDQPQHF. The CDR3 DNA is TGTGCCAGTAGTAATTGGGGCCAGACCTGGGATCAGCCCCAGCATTTT.

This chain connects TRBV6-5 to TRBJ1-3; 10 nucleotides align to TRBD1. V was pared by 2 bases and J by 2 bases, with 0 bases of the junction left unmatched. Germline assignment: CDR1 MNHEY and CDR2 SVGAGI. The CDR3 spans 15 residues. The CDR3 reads CASSYDRGPGNTIYF. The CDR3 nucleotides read TGTGCCAGCAGTTACGACAGGGGGCCTGGAAACACCATATATTTT.

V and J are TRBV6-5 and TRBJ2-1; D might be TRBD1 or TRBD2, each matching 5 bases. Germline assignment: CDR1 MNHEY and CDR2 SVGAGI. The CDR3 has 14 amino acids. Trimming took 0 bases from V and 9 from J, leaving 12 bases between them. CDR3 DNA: TGTGCCAGCAGTTACTCGGGGGTGCACACTGAGCAGTTCTTC. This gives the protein CASSYSGVHTEQFF.

The CDR3 nucleotides are TGTGCCAGCAGTAAATCCGGACGCATTCAGTACTTC. Translated: CASSKSGRIQYF. The chain carries TRBV27 and TRBJ2-4; no reliable D call. CDR3 size: 12 residues. CDR1 is MNHEY and CDR2 is SMNVEV in the germline V gene (reference sequence). V was clipped by 5 bases and J by 9 bases, with 11 bases between them.

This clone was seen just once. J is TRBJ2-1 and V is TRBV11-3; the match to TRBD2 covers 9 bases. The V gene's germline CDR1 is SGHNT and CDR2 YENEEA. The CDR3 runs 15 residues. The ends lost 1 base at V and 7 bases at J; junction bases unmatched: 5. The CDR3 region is CASSLGSGSANEQFF. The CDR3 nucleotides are TGTGCCAGCAGCTTAGGTAGCGGGAGCGCAAATGAGCAGTTCTTC.

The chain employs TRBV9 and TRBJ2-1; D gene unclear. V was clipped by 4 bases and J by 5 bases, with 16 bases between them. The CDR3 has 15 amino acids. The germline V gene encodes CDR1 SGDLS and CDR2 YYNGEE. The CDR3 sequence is CASSFISTGNNEQFF. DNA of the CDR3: TGTGCCAGCAGCTTCATCTCGACGGGTAACAATGAGCAGTTCTTC.

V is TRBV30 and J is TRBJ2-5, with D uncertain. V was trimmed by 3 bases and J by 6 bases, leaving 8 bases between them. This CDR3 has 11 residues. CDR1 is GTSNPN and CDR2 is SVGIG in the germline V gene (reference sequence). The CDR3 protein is CAWRGWQTQYF. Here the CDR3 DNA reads TGTGCCTGGAGGGGGTGGCAGACCCAGTACTTC.

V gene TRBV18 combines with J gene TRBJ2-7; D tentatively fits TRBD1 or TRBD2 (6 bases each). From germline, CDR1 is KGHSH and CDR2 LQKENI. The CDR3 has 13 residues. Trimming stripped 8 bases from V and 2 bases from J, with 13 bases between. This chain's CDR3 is CASRGRGAYEQYF. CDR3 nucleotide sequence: TGTGCCAGCCGGGGGCGAGGGGCCTACGAGCAGTACTTC.

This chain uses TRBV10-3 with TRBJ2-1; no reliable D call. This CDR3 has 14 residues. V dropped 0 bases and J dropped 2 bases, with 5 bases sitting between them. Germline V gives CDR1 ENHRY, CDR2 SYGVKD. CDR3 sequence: CAISESETYNEQFF. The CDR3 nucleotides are TGTGCCATCAGTGAGTCGGAGACCTACAATGAGCAGTTCTTC.